One sample yielded the 16 T cell receptor beta chains listed below, sequenced in a study of T cell changes during pregnancy in multiple sclerosis. The assay was immunoSEQ multiplex PCR, and TCRdb's table has in-frame clones only and misses some. Of some 37,000 clones in the sample, more than 70% were seen once. Source: CD4+ T cells from peripheral blood mononuclear cells, taken in the first trimester of pregnancy. The receptors were gathered from a female donor with multiple sclerosis, enrolled in a pregnancy study.

The chain joins TRBV5-4 to TRBJ1-1, with 7 bases identical to TRBD1. V lost 0 bases to trimming and J lost 1 base; unmatched junction nucleotides: 9. Germline CDR1 reads SGHNT; CDR2 reads YYREEE (reference sequence). CDR3 size: 17 residues. CDR3 in amino acids: CASSLAGRGRGNTEAFF. As DNA, the CDR3 is TGTGCCAGCAGCTTGGCCGGAAGGGGGCGCGGGAACACTGAAGCTTTCTTT.

V and J are TRBV15 and TRBJ1-1; tentative D call: TRBD1 (6 bases). Looked up from germline, CDR1 is LNHNV and CDR2 is YYDKDF (reference sequence). The CDR3 loop spans 15 amino acids. Deletions cut 1 base from V and 2 bases from J, with 11 bases between. The CDR3 nucleotides read TGTGCCACCAGCAGAGCCGGGACATACAACACTGAAGCTTTCTTT. Encoded protein: CATSRAGTYNTEAFF. The full variable domain, with the rest looked up from reference TRBV15 and TRBJ1-1, is DAMVIQNPRYQVTQFGKPVTLSCSQTLNHNVMYWYQQKSSQAPKLLFHYYDKDFNNEADTPDNFQSRRPNTSFCFLDIRSPGLGDTAMYLCATSRAGTYNTEAFFGQGTRLTVV.

This clone was picked up one time. The chain is built from TRBV28 and TRBJ1-3, with 7 bases matching TRBD1. V trimming: 1 base; J trimming: 1 base; junction bases outside the gene matches: 7. The CDR3 extends over 17 amino acids. Germline V gene data show CDR1 as MDHEN and CDR2 as SYDVKM. The CDR3 loop is CASSLLTDRDSGNTIYF. DNA of the CDR3: TGTGCCAGCAGTTTATTAACCGACAGGGATTCTGGAAACACCATATATTTT.

This clone has just one count. The gene calls are TRBV5-1 and TRBJ2-1, with 7 bases identical to TRBD2. The CDR3 loop spans 15 amino acids. The J segment lost 6 bases and the V segment lost 3 bases, leaving 9 bases of the junction unmatched. CDR1 and CDR2 from the germline V gene are SGHRS and YFSETQ. CDR3 residues: CASSSVSGVGNEQFF. The CDR3 DNA sequence: TGCGCCAGCAGCTCCGTCAGCGGGGTGGGCAATGAGCAGTTCTTC.

This clone counts as medium-sized. The CDR3 region is CASSETAYEQYF. Written as DNA, the CDR3 is TGTGCCAGCAGTGAAACTGCCTACGAGCAGTACTTC. V usage is TRBV2 and J usage is TRBJ2-7; D is ambiguous. Between the trimmed V and J ends, which lost 2 bases and 2 bases, there was a span of 4 bases. This CDR3 is built from 12 residues. Germline CDR1 reads SNHLY; CDR2 reads FYNNEI.

The rearrangement joins TRBV5-5 to TRBJ1-1; no clear D. From germline, CDR1 is SGHKS and CDR2 YYEKEE (reference sequence). V was shortened by 0 bases and J by 4 bases, with 13 bases between the two germline ends. CDR3 length: 15 amino acids. CDR3 sequence (DNA): TGTGCCAGCAGCTTGGAGGTCAGGTCAGGCACTGAAGCTTTCTTT. This translates into CASSLEVRSGTEAFF. Looking up the rest from reference TRBV5-5 and TRBJ1-1 gives the full variable domain: DAGVTQSPTHLIKTRGQQVTLRCSPISGHKSVSWYQQVLGQGPQFIFQYYEKEERGRGNFPDRFSARQFPNYSSELNVNALLLGDSALYLCASSLEVRSGTEAFFGQGTRLTVV.

This chain links TRBV5-1 with TRBJ1-1; maybe TRBD1 (6 bases). The ends were cut back, 0 bases at V and 5 bases at J, with 8 bases in the middle. Germline assignment: CDR1 SGHRS and CDR2 YFSETQ. The CDR3 is 13 residues long. CDR3 region: CASSLGRGTEAFF. Here the CDR3 DNA reads TGCGCCAGCAGCTTGGGTAGGGGGACTGAAGCTTTCTTT.

CDR3 amino acids: CASSSLQGNGYTF. DNA of the CDR3: TGTGCCAGCTCATCGTTACAGGGGAATGGCTACACCTTC. This sequence joins TRBV18 and TRBJ1-2; 7 bases map to TRBD1. Trimming cost V 5 bases and J 6 bases; bases outside gene matches: 6. The germline V gene encodes CDR1 KGHSH and CDR2 LQKENI. The CDR3 runs 13 residues.

The chain couples TRBV9 to TRBJ1-1; D may be TRBD1 (5 bases). Germline V gene sequence: CDR1 SGDLS, CDR2 YYNGEE. Trimming shortened V by 0 bases and J by 8 bases, and 14 bases separated the two germline ends. The CDR3 loop spans 14 amino acids. The CDR3 protein is CASSVGGGTGEAFF. The CDR3 DNA reads as TGTGCCAGCAGCGTAGGGGGAGGGACGGGGGAAGCTTTCTTT.

The J gene is TRBJ1-5, the V gene TRBV28, with TRBD1 matching over 9 bases. The length of the CDR3 is 18 residues. Germline lookup yields CDR1 MDHEN and CDR2 SYDVKM. V was pared by 1 base and J by 2 bases, with 9 bases of the junction left unmatched. CDR3 protein: CASSLSGTGFHRNQPQHF. CDR3 DNA sequence: TGTGCCAGCAGTTTATCCGGGACAGGGTTCCACCGCAATCAGCCCCAGCATTTT.

The rearrangement uses TRBV15 and TRBJ2-7; 10 bases match TRBD1. V was pared by 6 bases and J by 3 bases, with 5 bases of the junction left unmatched. Germline values: CDR1 LNHNV, CDR2 YYDKDF (reference sequence). The CDR3 has 14 residues. The DNA of the CDR3 is TGTGCCACCAGGTTAGACAGGGGGCGCTACGAGCAGTACTTC. This codes for CATRLDRGRYEQYF.

As concerns this clone: The sample carries other DNA sequences with the same CDR3. The gene calls are TRBV15 and TRBJ2-1; TRBD2 agrees at 7 bases. Losses at the gene ends were 0 bases for V and 5 bases for J; bases not matched to a gene: 1. Germline CDR1 reads LNHNV; CDR2 reads YYDKDF (reference sequence). This CDR3 has 14 residues. Here the CDR3 DNA reads TGTGCCACCAGCAGAGACGGGGGGAACAATGAGCAGTTCTTC. Translation gives CATSRDGGNNEQFF.

The chain uses TRBV28 and TRBJ2-3, with 7 bases aligning to TRBD1. Germline loops: CDR1 MDHEN, CDR2 SYDVKM. This CDR3 spans 15 amino acids. Trimming cost V 5 bases and J 0 bases; bases outside gene matches: 5. The CDR3 loop reads CASSPRTGSTDTQYF. CDR3 DNA sequence: TGTGCCAGCAGTCCCCGGACAGGAAGCACAGATACGCAGTATTTT.

This chain uses TRBV5-1 with TRBJ2-3, with 9 bases aligning to TRBD2. CDR3 size: 17 residues. J was trimmed by 2 bases and V by 4 bases; bases with no gene match: 11. CDR1 and CDR2 from the germline V gene are SGHRS and YFSETQ. This chain's CDR3 is CASSQKRPSGITDTQYF. CDR3 coding DNA: TGCGCCAGCAGCCAAAAGAGGCCTAGCGGGATCACAGATACGCAGTATTTT.

The gene calls are TRBV5-1 and TRBJ2-7, with D possibly being TRBD1 (5 bases). V was pared by 5 bases and J by 0 bases, with 15 bases between. Germline V gene lookup returns CDR1 SGHRS and CDR2 YFSETQ. The CDR3 has 15 residues. This CDR3 is CASSPVQVSSYEQYF. In nucleotides, the CDR3 is TGCGCCAGCAGTCCCGTACAGGTCAGCTCCTACGAGCAGTACTTC. Drawing the rest from reference TRBV5-1 and TRBJ2-7, the complete variable domain is KAGVTQTPRYLIKTRGQQVTLSCSPISGHRSVSWYQQTPGQGLQFLFEYFSETQRNKGNFPGRFSGRQFSNSRSEMNVSTLELGDSALYLCASSPVQVSSYEQYFGPGTRLTVT.

The genes are TRBV6-1 and TRBJ2-1; 11 bases are a match to TRBD2. Germline CDR1 is MNHNS and CDR2 is SASEGT. The CDR3 contains 16 residues. Trimming at V came to 3 bases and at J to 12 bases, leaving 13 bases not matched to a gene. Here the CDR3 DNA reads TGTGCCAGCAGTGATTCTTTAGCGGGGGGGGCTGGGAGGCAGTTCTTC. Translation gives CASSDSLAGGAGRQFF.